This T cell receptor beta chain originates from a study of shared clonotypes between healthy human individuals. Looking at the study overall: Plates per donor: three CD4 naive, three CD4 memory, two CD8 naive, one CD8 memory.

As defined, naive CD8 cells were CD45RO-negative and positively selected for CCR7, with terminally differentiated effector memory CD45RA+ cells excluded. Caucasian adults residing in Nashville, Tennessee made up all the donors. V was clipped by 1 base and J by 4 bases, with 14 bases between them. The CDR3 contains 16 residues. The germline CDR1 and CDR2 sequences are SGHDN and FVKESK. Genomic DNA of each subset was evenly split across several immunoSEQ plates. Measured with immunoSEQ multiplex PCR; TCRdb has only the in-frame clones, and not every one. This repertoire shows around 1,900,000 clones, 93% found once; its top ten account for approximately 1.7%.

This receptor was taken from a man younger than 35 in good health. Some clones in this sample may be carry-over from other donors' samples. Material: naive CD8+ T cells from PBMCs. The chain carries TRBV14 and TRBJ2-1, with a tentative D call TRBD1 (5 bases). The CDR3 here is CASSQGGYAPYNEQFF. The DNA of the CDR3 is TGTGCCAGCAGCCAAGGGGGCTACGCCCCTTACAATGAGCAGTTCTTC.